These 7 T cell receptor beta chains share one sample of origin, sequenced in a study of regulatory T cells in long-lasting Graves disease. CDR3 regions were amplified by Arm-PCR using iRepertoire HTBI primers to build TCR beta libraries. Each CDR3 protein is one row after TCRdb ran MiXCR on the multiplex PCR reads. The sample carries about 440,000 distinct CDR3 sequences, roughly 17% recorded once. As to time point: newly diagnosed GD, antithyroid drugs for less than 3 months. Following extraction of RNA from PBMCs, that RNA was used to make the TCR library. The sample also formed part of further work on T cells in Graves' hyperthyroidism and ophthalmopathy.

The material was peripheral blood mononuclear cells (PBMCs), obtained at new diagnosis, from a patient treated with antithyroid drugs. The source of these receptors is a woman under 30 with Graves disease.

The CDR3 DNA reads as TGCAGTGCTCCCCTTCAGACTGACACTGAAGCTTTCTTT. Translation gives CSAPLQTDTEAFF. This sequence joins TRBV20-1 and TRBJ1-1; D gene ambiguous. V was cut by 5 bases and J by 3 bases, with 13 bases left in between. Germline lookup yields CDR1 DFQATT and CDR2 SNEGSKA (reference sequence). CDR3 size: 13 residues.

This chain links TRBV14 with TRBJ1-1; D unresolved. Germline V lookup: CDR1 SGHDN, CDR2 FVKESK. V lost 5 bases to trimming and J lost 1 base, with 20 bases between them. The CDR3 spans 17 residues. The CDR3 DNA reads as TGTGCCAGCAGCGACATAGGCGTCGTAGGCTGGAACACTGAAGCTTTCTTT. Translation: CASSDIGVVGWNTEAFF.

The V call is TRBV12-3 or TRBV12-4, the J call TRBJ1-5; 10 bases fit TRBD1. There are 16 residues in the CDR3. With 6 bases clipped from V and 0 bases from J, the junction kept 5 bases outside the gene matches. CDR3 coding DNA: TGTGCCAGCAGGGGGACAGGGGACTCTAGCAATCAGCCCCAGCATTTT. Translating gives CASRGTGDSSNQPQHF.

This clonotype was recorded at least ten times. The gene calls are TRBV28 and TRBJ2-1; a possible D gene is TRBD2 (6 bases). The CDR3 has 15 amino acids. Between the trimmed V and J ends, which lost 6 bases and 4 bases, there was a span of 16 bases. Per the germline V gene, CDR1 is MDHEN and CDR2 is SYDVKM. CDR3 nucleotides: TGTGCCAGCAGGACATCCGGGACTCCGTACAATGAGCAGTTCTTC. Its translation is CASRTSGTPYNEQFF.

This chain links TRBV20-1 with TRBJ2-7; 9 bases are a match to TRBD2. This CDR3 region has 15 residues. CDR1 is DFQATT and CDR2 is SNEGSKA in the germline V gene (reference sequence). V lost 0 bases to trimming and J lost 4 bases; unmatched junction nucleotides: 7. The chain's CDR3 is CSARDPLAGPYEQYF. CDR3 in DNA: TGCAGTGCTAGAGATCCCCTAGCGGGGCCTTACGAGCAGTACTTC.

This clonotype was counted many times. The V and J genes are TRBV12-3 or TRBV12-4 and TRBJ1-2; D may be TRBD1 (5 bases). The CDR3 runs to 14 residues. V was clipped by 8 bases and J by 7 bases, with 20 bases between them. CDR3 nucleotides: TGTGCCAGCGCCCTCCCGGACATTGACTCTGGCTACACCTTC. This codes for CASALPDIDSGYTF.

J is TRBJ2-3 and V is TRBV27; D is unresolved. V lost 3 bases and J 2 bases, leaving 15 bases between the germline ends. CDR1 is MNHEY and CDR2 is SMNVEV in the germline V gene (reference sequence). This CDR3 spans 16 amino acids. The CDR3 region is CASSFSFRVITDTQYF. Here the CDR3 DNA reads TGTGCCAGCAGTTTCTCTTTTAGGGTAATCACAGATACGCAGTATTTT.